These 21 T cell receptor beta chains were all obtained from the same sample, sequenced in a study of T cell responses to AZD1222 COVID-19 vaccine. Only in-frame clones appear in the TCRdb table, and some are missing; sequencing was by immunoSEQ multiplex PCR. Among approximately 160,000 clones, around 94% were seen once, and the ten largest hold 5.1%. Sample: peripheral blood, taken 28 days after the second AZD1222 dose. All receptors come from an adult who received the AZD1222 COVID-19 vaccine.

Here the CDR3 reads CASSPSRYGTGVGEKLFF. CDR3 sequence (DNA): TGTGCCAGCAGCCCAAGCCGCTACGGGACAGGGGTTGGGGAAAAACTGTTTTTT. V is TRBV7-2 and J is TRBJ1-4; 10 nucleotides match TRBD1. This CDR3 spans 18 amino acids. Germline V CDR1 and CDR2: SGHTA, FQGNSA. J was trimmed by 8 bases and V by 5 bases; bases with no gene match: 17.

The CDR3 nucleotides read TGTGCCTGGAGTGTAGGACTAGCGGGACAGAATGAGCAGTTCTTC. Its translation: CAWSVGLAGQNEQFF. The chain joins TRBV30 to TRBJ2-1; 12 bases map to TRBD2. The CDR3 sequence is 15 residues long. Germline V gene sequence: CDR1 GTSNPN, CDR2 SVGIG (reference sequence). V shed 0 bases and J 7 bases; nucleotides not matched to a gene: 4.

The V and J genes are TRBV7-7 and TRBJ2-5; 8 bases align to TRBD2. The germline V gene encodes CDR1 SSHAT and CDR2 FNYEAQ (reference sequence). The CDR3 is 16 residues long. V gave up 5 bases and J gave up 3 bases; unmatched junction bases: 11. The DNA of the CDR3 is TGTGCCAGCAGCACCCGGTGGGGAGCGGGAGAAGAGACCCAGTACTTC. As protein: CASSTRWGAGEETQYF.

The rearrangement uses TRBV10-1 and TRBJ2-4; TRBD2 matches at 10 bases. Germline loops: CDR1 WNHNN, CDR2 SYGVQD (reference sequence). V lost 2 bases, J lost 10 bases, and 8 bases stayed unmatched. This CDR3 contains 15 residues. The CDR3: CASSERTSGHAIQYF. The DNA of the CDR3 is TGCGCCAGCAGTGAGCGGACTAGCGGCCACGCGATTCAGTACTTC.

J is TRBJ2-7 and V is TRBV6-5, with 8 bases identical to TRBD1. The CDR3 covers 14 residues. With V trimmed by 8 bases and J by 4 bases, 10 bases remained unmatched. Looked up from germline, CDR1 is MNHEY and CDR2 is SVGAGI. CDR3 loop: CASALGTGSYEQYF. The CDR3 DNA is TGTGCCAGCGCCTTGGGGACAGGTTCTTACGAGCAGTACTTC.

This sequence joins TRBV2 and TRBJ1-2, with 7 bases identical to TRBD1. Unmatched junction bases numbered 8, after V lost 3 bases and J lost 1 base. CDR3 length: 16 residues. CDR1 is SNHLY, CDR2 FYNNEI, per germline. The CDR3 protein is CASSELRDRDNYGYTF. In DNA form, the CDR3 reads TGTGCCAGCAGTGAGCTCCGGGACAGAGATAACTATGGCTACACCTTC.

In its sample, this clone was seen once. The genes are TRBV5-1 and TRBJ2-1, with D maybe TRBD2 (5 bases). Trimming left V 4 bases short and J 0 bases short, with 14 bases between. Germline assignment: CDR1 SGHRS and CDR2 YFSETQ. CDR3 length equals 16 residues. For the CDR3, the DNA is TGCGCCAGCAGCCAAATTAGCGCTAGCTCCTACAATGAGCAGTTCTTC. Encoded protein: CASSQISASSYNEQFF.

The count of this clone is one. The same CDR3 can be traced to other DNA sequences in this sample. The CDR3 nucleotides read TGCAGTGCTAGAGAAGGCAATGAGCAGTTCTTC. This codes for CSAREGNEQFF. The rearrangement links TRBV20-1 to TRBJ2-1; D ambiguous. V was clipped by 0 bases and J by 6 bases, with 3 bases between them. Germline CDR1 is DFQATT and CDR2 is SNEGSKA (reference sequence). The CDR3 length is 11 residues.

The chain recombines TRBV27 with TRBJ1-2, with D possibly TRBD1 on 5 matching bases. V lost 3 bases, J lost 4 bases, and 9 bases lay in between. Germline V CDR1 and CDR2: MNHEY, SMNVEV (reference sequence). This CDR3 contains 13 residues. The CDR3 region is CASSFDRSYGYTF. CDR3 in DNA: TGTGCCAGCAGTTTTGACAGATCCTATGGCTACACCTTC.

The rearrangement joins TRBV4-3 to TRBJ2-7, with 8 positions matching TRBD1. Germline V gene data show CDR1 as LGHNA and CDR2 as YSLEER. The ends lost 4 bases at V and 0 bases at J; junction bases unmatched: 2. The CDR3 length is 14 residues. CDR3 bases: TGCGCCAGCAGCCGGACAGGGTTCTCCTACGAGCAGTACTTC. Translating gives CASSRTGFSYEQYF.

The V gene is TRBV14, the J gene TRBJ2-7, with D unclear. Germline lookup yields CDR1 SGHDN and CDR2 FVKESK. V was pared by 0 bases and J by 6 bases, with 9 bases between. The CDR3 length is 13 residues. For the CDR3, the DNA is TGTGCCAGCAGCCAAGATCACCGGACCGAGCAGTACTTC. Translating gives CASSQDHRTEQYF.

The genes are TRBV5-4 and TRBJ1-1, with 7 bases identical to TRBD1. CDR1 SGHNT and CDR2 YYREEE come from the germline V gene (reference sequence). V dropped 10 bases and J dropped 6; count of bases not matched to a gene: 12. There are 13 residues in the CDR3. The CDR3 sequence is CAGSRGWEPEAFF. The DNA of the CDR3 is TGTGCCGGATCCAGGGGGTGGGAGCCTGAAGCTTTCTTT.

DNA for the CDR3: TGTGCCTGGGGGGGACCACTAGCGGGAGGGTTCGAGCAGTACTTC. It specifies CAWGGPLAGGFEQYF. The genes are TRBV30 and TRBJ2-7; 13 bases match TRBD2. With 5 bases clipped from V and 6 bases from J, the junction kept 10 bases outside the gene matches. The CDR3 has 15 amino acids. Per the germline V gene, CDR1 is GTSNPN and CDR2 is SVGIG (reference sequence).

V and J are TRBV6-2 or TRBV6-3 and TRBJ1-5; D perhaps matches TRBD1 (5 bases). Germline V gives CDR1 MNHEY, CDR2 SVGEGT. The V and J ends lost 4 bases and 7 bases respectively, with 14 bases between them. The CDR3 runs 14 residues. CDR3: CASSSWVGDQPQHF. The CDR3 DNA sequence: TGTGCCAGCAGTTCTTGGGTGGGGGACCAGCCCCAGCATTTT.

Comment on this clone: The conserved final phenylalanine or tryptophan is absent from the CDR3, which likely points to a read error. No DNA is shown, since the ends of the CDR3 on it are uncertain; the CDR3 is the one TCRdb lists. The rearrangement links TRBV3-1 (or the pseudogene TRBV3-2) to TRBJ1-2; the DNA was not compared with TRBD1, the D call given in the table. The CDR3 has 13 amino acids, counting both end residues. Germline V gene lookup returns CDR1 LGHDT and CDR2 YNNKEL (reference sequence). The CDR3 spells CASSQVGAASYTL.

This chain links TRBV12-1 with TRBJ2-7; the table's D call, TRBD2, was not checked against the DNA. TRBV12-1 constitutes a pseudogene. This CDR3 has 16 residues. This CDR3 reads CASSPVSGTSSYEQYF. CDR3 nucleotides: TGTGCCAGCAGCCCGGTCAGCGGGACCTCCTCCTACGAGCAGTACTTC.

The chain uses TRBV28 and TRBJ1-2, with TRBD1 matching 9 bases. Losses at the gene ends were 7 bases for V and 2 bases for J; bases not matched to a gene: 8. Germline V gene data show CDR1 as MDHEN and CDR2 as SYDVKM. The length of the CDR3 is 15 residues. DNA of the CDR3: TGTGCCAGCATAAAAGGTGGGACAGGGAACTATGGCTACACCTTC. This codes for CASIKGGTGNYGYTF.

CDR3: CASSIAGVTDTQYF. CDR3 sequence (DNA): TGTGCCAGCAGTATAGCGGGAGTTACAGATACGCAGTATTTT. The chain employs TRBV2 and TRBJ2-3, with 9 bases aligning to TRBD2. V lost 5 bases and J lost 3; bases outside the gene matches: 3. Germline V gene lookup returns CDR1 SNHLY and CDR2 FYNNEI. This CDR3 is built from 14 residues.

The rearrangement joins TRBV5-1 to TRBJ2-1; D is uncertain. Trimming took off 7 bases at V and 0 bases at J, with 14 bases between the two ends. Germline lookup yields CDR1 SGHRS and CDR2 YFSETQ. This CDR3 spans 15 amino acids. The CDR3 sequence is CASRSSPTSYNEQFF. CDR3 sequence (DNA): TGCGCCAGCCGATCTTCACCGACCTCCTACAATGAGCAGTTCTTC.

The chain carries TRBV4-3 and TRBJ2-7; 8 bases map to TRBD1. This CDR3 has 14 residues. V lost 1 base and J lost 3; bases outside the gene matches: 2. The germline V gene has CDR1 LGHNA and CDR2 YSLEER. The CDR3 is CASSQVTGGYEQYF. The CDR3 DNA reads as TGCGCCAGCAGCCAAGTTACAGGGGGCTACGAGCAGTACTTC.

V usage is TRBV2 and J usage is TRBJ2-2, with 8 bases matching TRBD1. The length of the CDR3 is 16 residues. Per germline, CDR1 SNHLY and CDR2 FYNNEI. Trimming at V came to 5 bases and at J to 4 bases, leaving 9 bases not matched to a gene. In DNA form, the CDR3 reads TGTGCCAGCAGTTTGACAGGGGCAGAAGGCACCGGGGAGCTGTTTTTT. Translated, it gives CASSLTGAEGTGELFF. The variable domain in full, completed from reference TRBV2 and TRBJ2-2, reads EPEVTQTPSHQVTQMGQEVILRCVPISNHLYFYWYRQILGQKVEFLVSFYNNEISEKSEIFDDQFSVERPDGSNFTLKIRSTKLEDSAMYFCASSLTGAEGTGELFFGEGSRLTVL.